A single T cell receptor (beta chain) is shown here with its context. Germline lookup yields CDR1 MNHNS and CDR2 SASEGT. CDR3 length: 15 residues. The sample is drawn from a study of tumor-infiltrating lymphocytes in oesophageal squamous cell carcinoma. TCRdb used MiXCR to reprocess the PCR reads, holding one entry per CDR3 protein. The data hold about 14,000 distinct CDR3 sequences, with 46% observed a single time. The sequenced sample was blood. This chain links TRBV6-1 with TRBJ2-3; 7 bases line up with TRBD2. TRBJ2-7 explains the end of the DNA better; the J call may be wrong. The receptor was isolated from a male donor with esophageal squamous cell carcinoma. CDR3 in DNA: TGTGCCAGCAGTGAAGAAGCGGGGAGTATCTACGAGCAGTACTTC. It translates to CASSEEAGSIYEQYF.